This T cell receptor (beta chain) came from a study of cytomegalovirus exposure and HLA in healthy donors. Looking at the study overall: Of the donors genotyped, several hundred in all, over 80% fell in the Caucasian-associated ancestry cluster. Broader study findings: In a later analysis, a genetic analysis reported fewer productive-TCR N-insertions in an Asian-associated ancestry cluster than the cohort average.

A note on this clone: Antigen: not known.

Primers for the PCR totalled 60 Vbeta and 13 Jbeta. The method was immunoSEQ multiplex PCR; TCRdb's version includes in-frame clones alone and lacks a portion of them. The sample shows some 190,000 clones, roughly 81% of them seen only once. This sequence was found in a woman younger than 45 in good health and CMV-seropositive. The sequencing sample was made of PBMCs.

Written as DNA, the CDR3 is TGTGCCATCAGGGAGGACAGGGAGTCACCCCTCCACTTT. Its translation: CAIREDRESPLHF. The chain combines TRBV10-3 with TRBJ1-6; 8 bases line up with TRBD1. The CDR3 is 13 residues long. Per germline, CDR1 ENHRY and CDR2 SYGVKD. V was clipped by 6 bases and J by 10 bases; unmatched bases: 5.